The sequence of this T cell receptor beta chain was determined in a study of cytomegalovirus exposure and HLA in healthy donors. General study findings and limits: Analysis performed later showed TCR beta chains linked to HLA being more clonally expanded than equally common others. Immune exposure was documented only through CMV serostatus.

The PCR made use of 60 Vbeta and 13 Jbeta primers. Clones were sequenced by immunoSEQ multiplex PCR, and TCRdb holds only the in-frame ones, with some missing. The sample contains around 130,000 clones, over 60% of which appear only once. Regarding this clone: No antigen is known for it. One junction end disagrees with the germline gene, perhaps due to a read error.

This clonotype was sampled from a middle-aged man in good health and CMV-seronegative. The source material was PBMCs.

This CDR3 reads CASSEGVRGPSGANGLTF. CDR3 bases: TGTGCCAGCAGTGAAGGGGTCAGGGGGCCCTCTGGGGCCAACGGCCTGACTTTC. The rearrangement joins TRBV2 to TRBJ2-6; 8 bases are shared with TRBD1. The CDR3 spans 18 residues. Germline CDR1 and CDR2: SNHLY and FYNNEI.